Shown below are 30 T cell receptor beta chains from a single sample sequenced in a study of cytomegalovirus exposure and HLA in healthy donors. PCR primers comprised 60 Vbeta and 13 Jbeta primers. TCRdb's copy holds only in-frame clones and misses some; the assay was immunoSEQ multiplex PCR. With about 130,000 clones in the sample, the ten largest clones hold about 2.7%. The sequenced sample was PBMCs. These receptors all come from a man in his thirties or forties in good health and CMV-seronegative.

This chain joins TRBV28 and TRBJ1-2, with TRBD1 as a possible D gene (5 bases). Germline CDR1 and CDR2: MDHEN and SYDVKM. Trimming removed 4 bases at V and 3 bases at J, with 9 bases between. This CDR3 has 13 residues. In nucleotides, the CDR3 is TGTGCCAGCAGTTCAGGGCATTACTATGGCTACACCTTC. Its translation: CASSSGHYYGYTF.

The chain has TRBV5-4 and TRBJ2-5; 8 positions match TRBD2. CDR1 is SGHNT and CDR2 is YYREEE in the germline V gene (reference sequence). V lost 3 bases and J lost 2; bases outside the gene matches: 3. CDR3 length: 14 residues. CDR3 protein: CASSSGTRQETQYF. CDR3 DNA sequence: TGTGCCAGCAGCTCCGGGACTAGGCAAGAGACCCAGTACTTC.

The chain is built from TRBV19 and TRBJ2-7; 8 bases align to TRBD2. V lost 0 bases and J lost 4; bases outside the gene matches: 8. Germline CDR1 LNHDA, CDR2 SQIVND (reference sequence). The CDR3 consists of 16 residues. The CDR3 region has the DNA TGTGCCAGTAGTATAGATGAAGATAGCGGGACATACGAGCAGTACTTC. As protein: CASSIDEDSGTYEQYF.

The rearrangement uses TRBV30 and TRBJ1-5; D ambiguous. Germline values: CDR1 GTSNPN, CDR2 SVGIG (reference sequence). The CDR3 has 13 amino acids. With 2 bases removed from V and 1 base from J, the gap between germline ends came to 6 bases. This CDR3 reads CAWSPASNQPQHF. The CDR3 bases are TGTGCCTGGAGTCCTGCGAGCAATCAGCCCCAGCATTTT.

On this clone: Other DNA variants within this sample encode the same CDR3. The V gene is TRBV7-3, the J gene TRBJ2-1; 7 bases fit TRBD2. Germline values: CDR1 SGHTA, CDR2 FQGTGA. Germline trimming cut 4 bases from V and 4 bases from J; bases unmatched to any gene: 7. The CDR3 totals 15 residues. DNA of the CDR3: TGTGCCAGCAGCTCGACCAGCGGGACGTACAATGAGCAGTTCTTC. This encodes CASSSTSGTYNEQFF.

This chain links TRBV9 with TRBJ2-7, with 7 bases aligning to TRBD2. Germline CDR1 is SGDLS and CDR2 is YYNGEE. With V trimmed by 3 bases and J by 0 bases, 3 bases remained unmatched. The CDR3 is 14 amino acids. The CDR3 DNA reads TGTGCCAGCAGCGAGGGGACTACCTCCTACGAGCAGTACTTC. Protein sequence: CASSEGTTSYEQYF.

The gene calls are TRBV5-1 and TRBJ2-3; TRBD1 agrees at 7 bases. CDR1 is SGHRS and CDR2 is YFSETQ in the germline V gene. The V gene end was trimmed by 4 bases and the J gene end by 3 bases; junction bases not matched to a gene: 11. This CDR3 is 16 amino acids long. Written as DNA, the CDR3 is TGCGCCAGCAGCCCTGGACAGGAACAGAAAACAGATACGCAGTATTTT. Residues: CASSPGQEQKTDTQYF.

The CDR3 region has the DNA TGTGCCAGTAGTCCTAGCGGGAGGGCCCAAGATACGCAGTATTTT. This encodes CASSPSGRAQDTQYF. V usage is TRBV19 and J usage is TRBJ2-3, with 12 positions matching TRBD2. The CDR3 length is 15 residues. Unmatched junction bases numbered 5, after V lost 5 bases and J lost 5 bases. Germline CDR1 LNHDA, CDR2 SQIVND (reference sequence).

The CDR3 nucleotides are TGTGCCAGCAGCTCCAATCCGGGACAGGGAGGTGGGGCCAACGTCCTGACTTTC. Translating it yields CASSSNPGQGGGANVLTF. This rearrangement joins TRBV5-4 to TRBJ2-6, with 9 nucleotides matching TRBD1. The CDR3 loop spans 18 amino acids. The V gene end was trimmed by 3 bases and the J gene end by 3 bases; junction bases not matched to a gene: 10. CDR1 is SGHNT, CDR2 YYREEE, per germline (reference sequence).

The rearrangement joins TRBV5-1 to TRBJ1-2; D gene ambiguous. The CDR3 loop spans 15 amino acids. With 2 bases removed from V and 5 bases from J, the gap between germline ends came to 16 bases. Germline V lookup: CDR1 SGHRS, CDR2 YFSETQ. The CDR3 nucleotides read TGCGCCAGCAGCTTAGAGCAGCCTCAAGCGTATGGCTACACCTTC. Amino acid sequence: CASSLEQPQAYGYTF.

By frequency, this clone registers medium-sized. This likely comes from a read error, as the CDR3 has no conserved phenylalanine or tryptophan at its end. Because the CDR3's place on the DNA is in doubt, the DNA is left out and the CDR3 is given as listed by TCRdb. The rearrangement joins TRBV28 to TRBJ1-1; the listed D gene, TRBD1, was not tested against the DNA. Counting both end residues, the CDR3 totals 12 amino acids. In germline, CDR1 is MDHEN, CDR2 SYDVKM. The chain's CDR3 is CASSFVTGHSTL.

This rearrangement joins TRBV19 to TRBJ1-6; 8 nucleotides agree with TRBD1. CDR1 LNHDA and CDR2 SQIVND come from the germline V gene (reference sequence). V shed 3 bases and J 12 bases; nucleotides not matched to a gene: 10. CDR3 size: 15 residues. CDR3 nucleotides: TGTGCCAGTAGTATGGGCGAAACAGGGGGTCAACCCCTCCACTTT. It specifies CASSMGETGGQPLHF.

The chain joins TRBV19 to TRBJ1-1; no firm D call. This CDR3 region has 13 residues. V lost 9 bases to trimming and J lost 0 bases, with 11 bases between them. Germline V gives CDR1 LNHDA, CDR2 SQIVND (reference sequence). The CDR3 region is CASAEIMNTEAFF. In DNA form, the CDR3 reads TGTGCCAGCGCAGAAATCATGAACACTGAAGCTTTCTTT.

This chain connects TRBV28 to TRBJ2-1, with 7 bases identical to TRBD2. Looked up from germline, CDR1 is MDHEN and CDR2 is SYDVKM. The trim removed 2 bases at V and 5 bases at J, leaving 0 bases unmatched. The CDR3 extends over 13 amino acids. The CDR3 region is CASSLSGNNEQFF. CDR3 DNA sequence: TGTGCCAGCAGTTTAAGCGGGAACAATGAGCAGTTCTTC.

The V and J genes are TRBV28 and TRBJ2-2, with 7 positions matching TRBD1. Germline-derived CDR1 and CDR2 are MDHEN and SYDVKM. V lost 8 bases and J lost 4; bases outside the gene matches: 4. The CDR3 is 13 amino acids. CDR3 protein: CASVRGLTGELFF. The CDR3, as DNA: TGTGCCAGCGTGAGGGGGCTCACCGGGGAGCTGTTTTTT.

The V and J genes are TRBV27 and TRBJ1-2; 10 bases agree with TRBD1. V was pared by 6 bases and J by 4 bases, with 5 bases of the junction left unmatched. The CDR3 spans 14 residues. In germline, CDR1 is MNHEY, CDR2 SMNVEV (reference sequence). The CDR3: CASRPGQGPYGYTF. The CDR3, as DNA: TGTGCCAGCAGACCGGGACAGGGGCCCTATGGCTACACCTTC.

V gene TRBV5-1 combines with J gene TRBJ1-1, with 7 nucleotides matching TRBD1. The germline V gene encodes CDR1 SGHRS and CDR2 YFSETQ. CDR3 length equals 12 residues. Trimming cost V 3 bases and J 6 bases; bases outside gene matches: 2. The CDR3 is CASSSTGAEAFF. The CDR3 DNA sequence: TGCGCCAGCAGCTCCACAGGGGCTGAAGCTTTCTTT.

This chain uses TRBV25-1 with TRBJ1-2; 9 bases map to TRBD1. The CDR3 totals 13 residues. Looked up from germline, CDR1 is MGHDK and CDR2 is SYGVNS. With 6 bases clipped from V and 6 bases from J, the junction kept 5 bases outside the gene matches. The CDR3 reads CASRTGGTNGYTF. The CDR3 DNA follows: TGTGCCAGCAGGACAGGGGGTACGAATGGCTACACCTTC.

The gene calls are TRBV11-3 and TRBJ2-7; possibly TRBD1 for D (5 bases). Germline values: CDR1 SGHNT, CDR2 YENEEA. CDR3 length: 14 amino acids. Between the trimmed V and J ends, which lost 5 bases and 5 bases, there was a span of 16 bases. CDR3 nucleotide sequence: TGTGCCAGCAGCCCCCCTGGGGCATCACACGAGCAGTACTTC. This gives the protein CASSPPGASHEQYF.

CDR3 sequence: CASRDGQGFVDTQYF. CDR3 coding DNA: TGTGCCAGTAGGGACGGACAGGGGTTTGTAGATACGCAGTATTTT. This chain joins TRBV19 and TRBJ2-3, with TRBD1 matching over 9 bases. Losses at the gene ends were 6 bases for V and 5 bases for J; bases not matched to a gene: 9. Germline CDR1 is LNHDA and CDR2 is SQIVND (reference sequence). The CDR3 is 15 residues long.

The V call is TRBV6-6, the J call TRBJ2-7; TRBD1 agrees at 7 bases. Germline CDR1 and CDR2: MNHNY and SVGAGI (reference sequence). The CDR3 has 15 amino acids. J gave up 3 bases and V 2 bases, and 7 bases lay outside the gene matches. CDR3 sequence: CASSYATGSGYEQYF. CDR3 bases: TGTGCCAGCAGTTACGCGACAGGGAGCGGCTACGAGCAGTACTTC.

The genes are TRBV2 and TRBJ1-2, with D perhaps matching TRBD1 (5 bases). Germline CDR1 reads SNHLY; CDR2 reads FYNNEI. CDR3 length: 14 amino acids. V lost 6 bases and J lost 4, with 15 bases in between. Here the CDR3 DNA reads TGTGCCAGCAGAAGTGGCAGGGAGGCCTATGGCTACACCTTC. Residues: CASRSGREAYGYTF.

The chain couples TRBV5-6 to TRBJ2-1, with D perhaps TRBD2 (6 bases). V lost 0 bases and J 4 bases, leaving 14 bases between the germline ends. Germline V gives CDR1 SGHDT, CDR2 YYEEEE. The CDR3 has 16 amino acids. DNA for the CDR3: TGTGCCAGCAGCTTGGTCTCGGGGGACGTTTACAATGAGCAGTTCTTC. Protein sequence: CASSLVSGDVYNEQFF.

Here the CDR3 reads CASTARAGGIYEQYF. The CDR3 coding sequence is TGTGCCAGCACGGCTAGGGCAGGGGGCATCTACGAGCAGTACTTC. The chain employs TRBV2 and TRBJ2-7; 8 nucleotides match TRBD1. The germline V gene encodes CDR1 SNHLY and CDR2 FYNNEI. The V and J ends lost 7 bases and 3 bases, in that order; junction bases with no gene match: 11. This CDR3 is built from 15 residues.

CDR3 sequence (DNA): TGTGCCAGCAGTTATAGCGGGAGGGCCCCCTACGAGCAGTACTTC. Protein product: CASSYSGRAPYEQYF. J is TRBJ2-5 and V is TRBV6-5, with 11 bases fitting TRBD2. Matching the DNA end better, TRBJ2-7 makes the J call doubtful. Germline V gene sequence: CDR1 MNHEY, CDR2 SVGAGI. This CDR3 contains 15 residues.

J is TRBJ1-2 and V is TRBV30; the D gene is possibly TRBD1 (5 bases). The CDR3 length is 13 residues. Germline values: CDR1 GTSNPN, CDR2 SVGIG (reference sequence). The ends were cut back, 3 bases at V and 6 bases at J, with 14 bases in the middle. Here the CDR3 DNA reads TGTGCCTGGAGGGGTATAGCGGGGGATGGCTACACCTTC. This encodes CAWRGIAGDGYTF.

The chain has TRBV5-4 and TRBJ2-1; 8 nucleotides align to TRBD2. The trim removed 3 bases at V and 6 bases at J, leaving 8 bases unmatched. The CDR3 contains 15 residues. The germline V gene has CDR1 SGHNT and CDR2 YYREEE (reference sequence). CDR3 amino acids: CASSYGLAGLNEQFF. Written as DNA, the CDR3 is TGTGCCAGCAGCTACGGACTAGCCGGTCTCAATGAGCAGTTCTTC.

The chain couples TRBV28 to TRBJ2-5; 10 bases line up with TRBD1. V shed 5 bases, J shed 8 bases, and the junction held 5 bases outside the gene matches. The CDR3 totals 13 residues. CDR1 is MDHEN and CDR2 is SYDVKM in the germline V gene. As DNA, the CDR3 is TGTGCCAGCAGTCGGACAGGGGGACGAACCCAGTACTTC. It codes for CASSRTGGRTQYF.

The chain uses TRBV30 and TRBJ2-7; D is possibly TRBD2 (5 bases). Germline CDR1 GTSNPN, CDR2 SVGIG (reference sequence). The CDR3 runs to 12 residues. Deletions cut 3 bases from V and 3 bases from J, with 9 bases between. CDR3 DNA: TGTGCCTGGAGCCGTGAGGGCTACGAGCAGTACTTC. This sequence encodes CAWSREGYEQYF.

The rearrangement links TRBV6-5 to TRBJ2-1; D is unclear. CDR1 is MNHEY and CDR2 is SVGAGI in the germline V gene. The CDR3 runs to 14 residues. Trimming left V 7 bases short and J 2 bases short, with 12 bases between. CDR3 DNA: TGTGCCAGCACCCCCCGTGAGACCTACAATGAGCAGTTCTTC. This gives the protein CASTPRETYNEQFF.